This T cell receptor (beta chain) originates from a study of T cell repertoires in cytomegalovirus infection. Study overall: Public TCR beta signatures marked donors with CMV infection and the matching HLA.

In its sample, this clonotype was seen a few times. Its specificity is unknown. At one of its ends the junction is not consistent with the germline gene, which may arise from a read error. Findings and caveats of the study: The study identified carriers of CMV plus the relevant HLA from cumulative public TCR beta family frequency. HLA-C-restricted, CMV-specific TCR beta clonotypes were dominant ex vivo.

MiXCR, applied by TCRdb to the reads, yields one record per CDR3 protein. The profile shows approximately 150,000 distinct CDR3 sequences, 15% to 20% of them singletons. Sequenced sample: CD8+ T cells from PBMCs. This clonotype originated in a human donor in good health (CMV status not recorded). Some clones in this sample may be carry-over from other donors' samples.

CDR3 bases: TGTGCCAGCAGTGCAGCTTACAGGGAAGGGGCCACCTTC. Protein: CASSAAYREGATF. The chain couples TRBV6-2 or TRBV6-3 to TRBJ2-5; tentative D call: TRBD1 (6 bases). Per the germline V gene, CDR1 is MNHEY and CDR2 is SVGEGT. The CDR3 runs to 13 residues.